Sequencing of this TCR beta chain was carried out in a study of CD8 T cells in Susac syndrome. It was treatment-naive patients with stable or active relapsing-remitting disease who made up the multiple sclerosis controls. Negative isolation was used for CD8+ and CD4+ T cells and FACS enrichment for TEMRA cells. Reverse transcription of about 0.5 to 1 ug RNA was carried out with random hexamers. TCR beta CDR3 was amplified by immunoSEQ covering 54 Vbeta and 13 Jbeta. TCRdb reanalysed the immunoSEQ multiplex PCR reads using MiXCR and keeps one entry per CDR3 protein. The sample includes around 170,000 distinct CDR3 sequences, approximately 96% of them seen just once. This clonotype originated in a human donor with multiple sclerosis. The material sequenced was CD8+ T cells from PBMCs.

CDR3 sequence (DNA): TGTGCCAGCAGCCAAGTAGGACAGGACGTTGAAGTCGAGCAGTACTTC. Translation gives CASSQVGQDVEVEQYF. The rearrangement uses TRBV3-1 and TRBJ2-7, with 7 bases aligning to TRBD1. Per the germline V gene, CDR1 is LGHDT and CDR2 is YNNKEL (reference sequence). This CDR3 spans 16 amino acids. V lost 1 base and J lost 6; bases outside the gene matches: 12.